Following are 12 T cell receptor beta chains from one sample sequenced in a study of Ad26.COV2.S vaccination and SARS-CoV-2 variants (TCRdb year 2021). Libraries were prepared through the immunoSEQ multiplex PCR assay. In its TCRdb copy, this immuneACCESS table keeps in-frame sequences only and misses some clones. Where compared with another copy, unresolved V genes explain less than half of these, and the others have no known cause. In this sample the table shows 430,000 or so clones, 80% to 95% of which occur a single time. The ten largest clones represent 12% of the sample. In light of the paper, this sample's treatment or condition label describes: 15 to 20 received Ad26.COV2.S at low or high dose, single or two shots; 5 received placebo; per-sample allocation not given. For vaccine and placebo recipients, the sequenced repertoires came from samples collected on day 63 after the first injection.

Sequenced material: peripheral blood, taken in a trial of Ad26.COV2.S vaccine versus placebo. These receptors were taken from a person aged 18 to 59 who received the Ad26.COV2.S COVID-19 vaccine or a placebo.

DNA for the CDR3: TGTGCCAGCTCACCACCGAGCGGGAGTGGTGCAGATACGCAGTATTTT. Translation gives CASSPPSGSGADTQYF. The V gene is TRBV18, the J gene TRBJ2-3; 8 bases fit TRBD2. After removal of 0 bases from V and 4 bases from J, the junction contained 6 bases not matched to a gene. This CDR3 region has 16 residues. CDR1 is KGHSH, CDR2 LQKENI, per germline.

This clone appeared once. J is TRBJ2-5 and V is TRBV19, with TRBD2 as a possible D gene (5 bases). CDR1 is LNHDA, CDR2 SQIVND, per germline (reference sequence). Trimming took off 5 bases at V and 7 bases at J, with 29 bases between the two ends. The CDR3 consists of 18 residues. The CDR3 sequence: CASSGSGYGFDARGTQYF. CDR3 in DNA: TGTGCCAGTAGTGGGAGTGGTTATGGTTTCGATGCCCGGGGGACCCAGTACTTC.

The chain joins TRBV14 to TRBJ2-2, with no clear D. V gave up 8 bases and J gave up 7 bases, with 14 bases separating them. Germline V gene lookup returns CDR1 SGHDN and CDR2 FVKESK. The CDR3 totals 13 residues. CDR3 protein: CASHPGPGGELFF. The CDR3 DNA reads TGTGCCAGCCACCCGGGTCCGGGCGGGGAGCTGTTTTTT.

This chain uses TRBV5-6 with TRBJ1-3, with TRBD1 matching 7 bases. Germline CDR1 and CDR2: SGHDT and YYEEEE. V gave up 0 bases and J gave up 4 bases; unmatched junction bases: 10. There are 17 residues in the CDR3. The CDR3 here is CASSLGTGPNGGNTIYF. DNA of the CDR3: TGTGCCAGCAGCTTGGGGACAGGTCCCAACGGGGGAAACACCATATATTTT.

With regard to this clone: This specimen includes other DNA sequences encoding the same CDR3. This chain uses TRBV7-2 with TRBJ2-2; D is ambiguous. Germline-derived CDR1 and CDR2 are SGHTA and FQGNSA. The V end lost 0 bases, the J end lost 1 base, and 3 bases lay between the germline ends. This CDR3 is 14 amino acids long. For the CDR3, the DNA is TGTGCCAGCAGCTTAGCTAGGAACACCGGGGAGCTGTTTTTT. Amino acids: CASSLARNTGELFF.

The V gene is TRBV5-8, the J gene TRBJ2-3; D remains unclear. The CDR3 covers 11 residues. Trimming took 7 bases from V and 2 from J, leaving 5 bases between them. Germline CDR1 SGHTS, CDR2 YDEGEE. In nucleotides, the CDR3 is TGTGCCAGCCTTTACACAGATACGCAGTATTTT. Amino acids: CASLYTDTQYF.

The rearrangement joins TRBV11-2 to TRBJ2-5; 7 nucleotides agree with TRBD2. The CDR3 loop spans 15 amino acids. Germline V CDR1 and CDR2: SGHAT, FQNNGV. With 1 base clipped from V and 5 bases from J, the junction kept 7 bases outside the gene matches. The DNA of the CDR3 is TGTGCCAGCAGCTTAGGTGGCGGGGGTCGGGAGACCCAGTACTTC. Amino acids: CASSLGGGGRETQYF.

CDR3: CASRIQGTLGDEQFF. DNA for the CDR3: TGTGCCAGCAGGATCCAGGGGACGCTGGGGGATGAGCAGTTCTTC. V usage is TRBV6-5 and J usage is TRBJ2-1; possible D gene TRBD1, 6 bases. Germline assignment: CDR1 MNHEY and CDR2 SVGAGI. V lost 6 bases and J 8 bases, leaving 20 bases between the germline ends. The length of the CDR3 is 15 residues.

This chain joins TRBV13 and TRBJ2-4; 7 nucleotides match TRBD1. The junction had 2 bases not matched to a gene; V was cut back by 3 bases and J by 0 bases. This CDR3 spans 15 amino acids. CDR1 is PRHDT, CDR2 FYEKMQ, per germline (reference sequence). The CDR3 bases are TGTGCCAGCAGCTTCGAGGGGGCAGCCAAAAACATTCAGTACTTC. Protein product: CASSFEGAAKNIQYF.

V and J are TRBV4-1 and TRBJ1-1; perhaps TRBD1 as D (6 bases). The CDR3 length is 17 residues. V was clipped by 0 bases and J by 3 bases, with 17 bases between them. CDR1 is MGHRA and CDR2 is YSYEKL in the germline V gene. The CDR3 spells CASSQEAPRGGHTEAFF. The CDR3 DNA sequence: TGCGCCAGCAGCCAAGAGGCCCCACGGGGGGGGCACACTGAAGCTTTCTTT.

This chain links TRBV28 with TRBJ2-3; the match to TRBD1 covers 8 bases. Trimming at V came to 4 bases and at J to 2 bases, leaving 26 bases not matched to a gene. CDR1 and CDR2 from the germline V gene are MDHEN and SYDVKM. The CDR3 length is 22 residues. The DNA for the CDR3 is TGTGCCAGCAGTTCCGAAATCCCAGGGGGCCTATGGCCTATTGACCCCACAGATACGCAGTATTTT. This translates into CASSSEIPGGLWPIDPTDTQYF.

The chain joins TRBV1 to TRBJ2-3; the D call in the table, TRBD2, was not verified against the DNA. TRBV1 is a known pseudogene. The length of the CDR3 is 17 residues. The CDR3 here is CTSSQHIESPSTDTQYF. In DNA, the CDR3 is TGCACCAGCAGCCAACATATAGAGTCACCAAGCACAGATACGCAGTATTTT.